This TCR beta chain appears in the sequencing data of a study of blood T cell repertoires in COVID-19. Study-wide background: Collection of acute and convalescent COVID-19 samples took place in the United States, Italy and Spain. Sources were T cells, B-cell-depleted T cells, or PBMCs; the material itself was cDNA or gDNA.

Data came from immunoSEQ multiplex PCR; TCRdb stores just in-frame clones and leaves some out. This sample has approximately 200,000 clones, with 80% to 90% found just once. The germline CDR1 and CDR2 sequences are SGHTA and FQGNSA. The CDR3 consists of 15 residues. Trimming cost V 1 base and J 8 bases; bases outside gene matches: 10. Participant-given clinical history determined each cohort assignment. Symptom resolution, clearance, or two negative PCRs marked donors in Cohort 3 as recovered. This clonotype was sampled from a man aged 30-40 years who had recovered from COVID-19. Input material: PBMCs or T cells enriched from blood (not recorded which). The chain joins TRBV7-2 to TRBJ1-1; TRBD1 aligns across 7 bases. The CDR3 DNA reads TGTGCCAGCAGCTTAGTTATGGCCACAGGGGCCGAAGCTTTCTTT. Its translation: CASSLVMATGAEAFF.